A selection of T cell receptor beta chains follows, all from one sample in a study of blood T cell repertoires in COVID-19. Repertoires were generated with immunoSEQ multiplex PCR, while TCRdb's copy carries only in-frame clones and drops some. The sample has approximately 150,000 clones, approximately 86% seen once. The material sequenced was peripheral blood. The receptors shown here come from a woman in her forties or fifties with acute or convalescent COVID-19. Both conserved end residues are trimmed from each CDR3. A D gene is named only where the DNA matches it firmly.

D,V,J,CDR3
.,TRBV7-8,TRBJ2-5,ASIPGGLQETQY
.,TRBV5-4,TRBJ1-1,ASSLVRNTEAF
.,TRBV3-1/TRBV3-2,TRBJ2-5,ASSQGFSEETQY
.,TRBV2,TRBJ2-3,ASSAVTDTQY
TRBD1,TRBV5-1,TRBJ2-2,ASSSLTGGLVTGELF
.,TRBV6-1,TRBJ1-3,ASSEGGDSGNTIY
TRBD1,TRBV19,TRBJ2-1,ASSMVGGQGRNEQF
TRBD1,TRBV5-1,TRBJ1-5,ASSLDGQGPNQPQH
.,TRBV27,TRBJ2-7,ASSEHRISYEQY
TRBD1,TRBV2,TRBJ1-4,ASRAGTGLNEKLF
TRBD2,TRBV7-2,TRBJ2-7,ASSQRGGPYEQY
TRBD2,TRBV19,TRBJ2-3,ASGTSGRTGDTQY
TRBD2,TRBV19,TRBJ2-3,ASTPYASGRSDTQY
TRBD1,TRBV11-1,TRBJ1-2,ASSPQGEANYGYT
.,TRBV5-1,TRBJ1-1,ASSLGQPNTEAF
TRBD1,TRBV6-6,TRBJ2-1,ASSYSTGGRYNEQF
.,TRBV21-1,TRBJ2-1,ASTVHSGGASSYNEQF
TRBD2,TRBV4-1,TRBJ2-2,ASSQSELAGGELF
.,TRBV7-3,TRBJ1-1,ASSLTRGEDTEAF
.,TRBV19,TRBJ2-7,ASSPGGQEQY
.,TRBV11-2,TRBJ1-1,ATIPGALATEAF
TRBD1,TRBV7-9,TRBJ1-3,ASSPTGSGNTIY
TRBD2,TRBV9,TRBJ2-3,ASSKTSGGTDTQY
.,TRBV19,TRBJ2-2,ASSIRLEMTGELF
TRBD1,TRBV19,TRBJ2-1,ASSSTGTGGNEQF
TRBD1,TRBV27,TRBJ1-6,ASSLWTPGQDNSPLH
TRBD1,TRBV6-5,TRBJ1-4,ASRRDTGGEKLF
TRBD2,TRBV7-2,TRBJ2-7,ASSFLAGETYEQY
.,TRBV6-5,TRBJ1-5,ASSPTDDQPQH
.,TRBV5-1,TRBJ2-2,ASSLEGGNTGELF
TRBD1,TRBV10-3,TRBJ1-2,AISESQGAEGYT
.,TRBV30,TRBJ1-1,AWSARYTEAF
.,TRBV5-1,TRBJ1-1,ASSLLSPAEAF
TRBD2,TRBV27,TRBJ2-3,ASSWLAGETDTQY
TRBD1,TRBV5-1,TRBJ2-2,ASRKQGDLKTGELF
TRBD2,TRBV12-3/TRBV12-4,TRBJ2-1,ASQIAGDNEQF
.,TRBV5-4,TRBJ2-4,ASSSDPLQGLVQY
TRBD1,TRBV11-2,TRBJ2-4,ASSLVSGGWENIQY
.,TRBV7-2,TRBJ1-2,ASSYPGVGGYT
TRBD2,TRBV11-2,TRBJ2-5,ASSPGLATQETQY
TRBD2,TRBV11-3,TRBJ2-1,ASSSTSGRGNEQF
TRBD1,TRBV15,TRBJ1-2,ATSTRTGLYGYT
TRBD1,TRBV20-1,TRBJ2-7,SADREYEQY
.,TRBV10-3,TRBJ2-1,AISAPGHPVFEQF
.,TRBV30,TRBJ1-2,AVTREKGYGYT
.,TRBV18,TRBJ1-1,ASSPRQGDTEAF
.,TRBV6-4,TRBJ1-2,ASSESANSYGYT
.,TRBV5-4,TRBJ2-1,ASSLNWGVNEQF
.,TRBV6-1,TRBJ1-1,ASSEPHGRGRGTEAF
TRBD1,TRBV18,TRBJ1-4,ASSQASDRREKLF
TRBD1,TRBV9,TRBJ2-5,ASSGRDRGLGETQY
TRBD1,TRBV19,TRBJ2-4,ASSIGQGGNIQY
TRBD2,TRBV11-3,TRBJ2-3,ASSLVSGRDTQY
TRBD2,TRBV9,TRBJ2-3,ASSVGAGVTDTQY
TRBD1,TRBV5-4,TRBJ1-2,ATTGGAEGYGYT
.,TRBV19,TRBJ1-3,ASSGSYSGNTIY
.,TRBV6-5,TRBJ1-2,ASSYSSGRGNYGYT
.,TRBV7-3,TRBJ2-1,ASSSSPSSYNEQF
TRBD1,TRBV4-2,TRBJ2-7,ASSQGDRDINEQY
TRBD1,TRBV11-2,TRBJ1-1,ASSRTGTALNTEAF